The 23 T cell receptor beta chains given below trace back to one sample, sequenced in a study of STAT5B mutations in CD4+ large granular lymphocyte leukemia. Sequenced by immunoSEQ multiplex PCR; TCRdb stores in-frame clones only, minus some. Altogether tens of thousands of clones are present, less than 85% being singletons, with the ten largest covering roughly 7%. What was sequenced was CD4+ T cells from blood buffy coats. These receptors all come from a human donor in good health.

The genes are TRBV15 and TRBJ2-4, with a possible D match to TRBD1 (6 bases). This CDR3 has 16 amino acids. The germline V gene has CDR1 LNHNV and CDR2 YYDKDF (reference sequence). The V end lost 5 bases, the J end lost 7 bases, and 21 bases lay between the germline ends. The CDR3 nucleotides read TGTGCCACCAGCGCCTTTTCGCCGACAGGCTACAACATTCAGTACTTC. This encodes CATSAFSPTGYNIQYF.

The V gene is TRBV27, the J gene TRBJ1-2, with 7 bases lining up with TRBD1. V lost 8 bases, J lost 4 bases, and 1 base stayed unmatched. The CDR3 length is 11 residues. The germline CDR1 and CDR2 sequences are MNHEY and SMNVEV (reference sequence). CDR3: CASWDSYGYTF. The CDR3 nucleotides read TGTGCCAGCTGGGACAGCTATGGCTACACCTTC.

J is TRBJ2-3 and V is TRBV18, with TRBD2 matching over 11 bases. Germline V gene sequence: CDR1 KGHSH, CDR2 LQKENI. V was clipped by 1 base and J by 2 bases; unmatched bases: 5. The CDR3 has 17 residues. CDR3 in amino acids: CASSPRLAGGFTDTQYF. CDR3 bases: TGTGCCAGCTCACCACGTCTAGCGGGGGGCTTCACAGATACGCAGTATTTT.

The V gene is TRBV19, the J gene TRBJ2-1; TRBD1 agrees at 8 bases. The germline V gene has CDR1 LNHDA and CDR2 SQIVND (reference sequence). Losses at the gene ends were 5 bases for V and 9 bases for J; bases not matched to a gene: 9. This CDR3 is built from 14 residues. CDR3 coding DNA: TGTGCCAGTAGTTATCAGGGGGCGTTGATTGAGCAGTTCTTC. Translating it yields CASSYQGALIEQFF. The variable domain in full, with the rest retrieved from reference TRBV19 and TRBJ2-1, is DGGITQSPKYLFRKEGQNVTLSCEQNLNHDAMYWYRQDPGQGLRLIYYSQIVNDFQKGDIAEGYSVSREKKESFPLTVTSAQKNPTAFYLCASSYQGALIEQFFGPGTRLTVL.

The chain uses TRBV6-6 and TRBJ2-3; maybe TRBD2 (6 bases). CDR1 and CDR2 from the germline V gene are MNHNY and SVGAGI (reference sequence). The CDR3 is made up of 15 amino acids. Trimming shortened V by 5 bases and J by 0 bases, and 12 bases separated the two germline ends. CDR3 region: CASSPTSPSTDTQYF. CDR3 bases: TGTGCCAGCAGTCCCACTAGCCCAAGCACAGATACGCAGTATTTT.

The chain uses TRBV5-1 and TRBJ2-1; a weak D match, TRBD2 (6 bases). In germline, CDR1 is SGHRS, CDR2 YFSETQ. Trimming removed 1 base at V and 0 bases at J, with 11 bases between. This CDR3 comprises 16 residues. CDR3 protein: CASSLSSGDSYNEQFF. The CDR3 region has the DNA TGCGCCAGCAGCTTGTCGTCGGGGGACTCCTACAATGAGCAGTTCTTC.

This clone was detected once. The V gene is TRBV5-1, the J gene TRBJ1-1; D gene unclear. This CDR3 has 15 residues. The germline gives CDR1 SGHRS, CDR2 YFSETQ. V shed 4 bases and J shed 1 base, with 14 bases lying between them. The CDR3 protein is CASSPRRDRNTEAFF. Here the CDR3 DNA reads TGCGCCAGCAGCCCCAGGAGGGATCGGAACACTGAAGCTTTCTTT.

The chain joins TRBV14 to TRBJ1-2, with 10 bases identical to TRBD1. The CDR3 runs to 16 residues. The ends lost 2 bases at V and 3 bases at J; junction bases unmatched: 6. Germline loops: CDR1 SGHDN, CDR2 FVKESK. The CDR3 region has the DNA TGTGCCAGCAGCCAACACCCGGGACAGGGGTACTATGGCTACACCTTC. Translation gives CASSQHPGQGYYGYTF.

This rearrangement joins TRBV13 to TRBJ2-6; D unresolved. V gave up 5 bases and J gave up 1 base, with 3 bases separating them. Germline V CDR1 and CDR2: PRHDT, FYEKMQ (reference sequence). The CDR3 contains 13 residues. The CDR3 loop is CASSRSGANVLTF. For the CDR3, the DNA is TGTGCCAGCAGCCGATCTGGGGCCAACGTCCTGACTTTC.

This clone was seen a handful of times. This sequence joins TRBV7-8 and TRBJ2-2, with 10 bases that match TRBD2. The ends lost 8 bases at V and 2 bases at J; junction bases unmatched: 5. Germline CDR1 reads SGHVS; CDR2 reads FQNEAQ. The CDR3 totals 15 residues. CDR3 residues: CASRSSGSNTGELFF. The CDR3 DNA is TGTGCCAGCCGCTCTAGCGGGAGTAACACCGGGGAGCTGTTTTTT. The full variable domain, in which reference TRBV7-8 and TRBJ2-2 provide the parts outside the CDR3, is GAGVSQSPRYKVAKRGQDVALRCDPISGHVSLFWYQQALGQGPEFLTYFQNEAQLDKSGLPSDRFFAERPEGSVSTLKIQRTQQEDSAVYLCASRSSGSNTGELFFGEGSRLTVL.

The V call is TRBV5-1, the J call TRBJ2-5; 9 positions agree with TRBD2. The DNA matches TRBJ2-7 better at its end, which makes the J call doubtful. Germline CDR1 and CDR2: SGHRS and YFSETQ. This CDR3 is built from 14 residues. DNA of the CDR3: TGCGCCAGCAGCCTTACTAGCGGGTCCTACGAGCAGTACTTC. This codes for CASSLTSGSYEQYF.

The chain links TRBV4-1 to TRBJ2-7; possibly TRBD1 for D (5 bases). This CDR3 is 16 amino acids long. V lost 2 bases to trimming and J lost 2 bases, with 16 bases between them. CDR1 and CDR2 from the germline V gene are MGHRA and YSYEKL. Here the CDR3 DNA reads TGCGCCAGCAGCCAATCGTATGGGGCGAATACCTACGAGCAGTACTTC. Translation: CASSQSYGANTYEQYF.

V gene TRBV11-1 combines with J gene TRBJ1-2, with D perhaps matching TRBD1 (6 bases). Trimming left V 3 bases short and J 5 bases short, with 7 bases between. The CDR3 has 12 residues. Germline V gene data show CDR1 as SGHAT and CDR2 as FQDESV (reference sequence). CDR3: CASSFTGYGYTF. Written as DNA, the CDR3 is TGTGCCAGCAGCTTCACAGGGTATGGCTACACCTTC.

The gene calls are TRBV9 and TRBJ2-3; D is ambiguous. CDR3 length equals 14 residues. The V end was cut by 0 bases, the J end by 3 bases, with 8 bases between. Looked up from germline, CDR1 is SGDLS and CDR2 is YYNGEE. The CDR3 spells CASSVAPGTDTQYF. The CDR3, as DNA: TGTGCCAGCAGCGTAGCTCCAGGAACAGATACGCAGTATTTT.

This clone was recorded once. J is TRBJ1-1 and V is TRBV6-1; D is perhaps TRBD1 (5 bases). The germline CDR1 and CDR2 sequences are MNHNS and SASEGT. The CDR3 has 14 residues. The V gene lost 7 bases and the J gene lost 0 bases, with 12 bases spanning the gap. The CDR3: CASIRGGVNTEAFF. CDR3 DNA sequence: TGTGCCAGCATTCGGGGGGGGGTGAACACTGAAGCTTTCTTT.

V gene TRBV11-1 combines with J gene TRBJ2-5; D not resolved. The CDR3 has 14 residues. Germline assignment: CDR1 SGHAT and CDR2 FQDESV (reference sequence). V lost 2 bases and J 5 bases, leaving 12 bases between the germline ends. This chain's CDR3 is CASSLLVSSETQYF. The DNA for the CDR3 is TGTGCCAGCAGCTTACTAGTATCGTCGGAGACCCAGTACTTC.

The rearrangement links TRBV19 to TRBJ1-2, with D uncertain. There are 13 residues in the CDR3. Between the trimmed V and J ends, which lost 0 bases and 4 bases, there was a span of 6 bases. From germline, CDR1 is LNHDA and CDR2 SQIVND (reference sequence). CDR3 DNA sequence: TGTGCCAGTAGTATAGAGGCTGGCTATGGCTACACCTTC. It yields the protein CASSIEAGYGYTF. Full variable domain (outside the CDR3, taken from reference TRBV19 and TRBJ1-2): DGGITQSPKYLFRKEGQNVTLSCEQNLNHDAMYWYRQDPGQGLRLIYYSQIVNDFQKGDIAEGYSVSREKKESFPLTVTSAQKNPTAFYLCASSIEAGYGYTFGSGTRLTVV.

The chain is built from TRBV6-6 and TRBJ1-1; tentatively, D is TRBD1 (6 bases). Trimming removed 2 bases at V and 6 bases at J, with 16 bases between. Per germline, CDR1 MNHNY and CDR2 SVGAGI (reference sequence). This CDR3 spans 15 amino acids. CDR3 coding DNA: TGTGCCAGCAGTTACAGGGGGGGGAGGGGACCTGAAGCTTTCTTT. Its protein is CASSYRGGRGPEAFF.

This clone occurred a few times. This chain connects TRBV18 to TRBJ1-1; a possible D gene is TRBD1 (6 bases). This CDR3 is 13 amino acids long. Germline CDR1 is KGHSH and CDR2 is LQKENI. Trimming left V 4 bases short and J 6 bases short, with 12 bases between. CDR3 amino acids: CASSQTPGAEAFF. The CDR3 nucleotides read TGTGCCAGCTCACAGACACCAGGGGCTGAAGCTTTCTTT.

This chain links TRBV19 with TRBJ1-2, with D possibly being TRBD1 (6 bases). Per the germline V gene, CDR1 is LNHDA and CDR2 is SQIVND (reference sequence). The CDR3 is 14 residues long. With 2 bases removed from V and 7 bases from J, the gap between germline ends came to 14 bases. CDR3 region: CASSILRGAAGYTF. As DNA, the CDR3 is TGTGCCAGTAGTATACTCCGGGGGGCAGCTGGCTACACCTTC.

V is TRBV19 and J is TRBJ1-2, with 9 bases identical to TRBD1. CDR1 and CDR2 (germline): LNHDA, SQIVND (reference sequence). The CDR3 runs to 15 residues. Losses at the gene ends were 6 bases for V and 0 bases for J; bases not matched to a gene: 5. The CDR3 reads CASRNRGQPNYGYTF. CDR3 nucleotide sequence: TGTGCCAGTAGGAACAGGGGGCAGCCTAACTATGGCTACACCTTC.

This CDR3 reads CASSSLSSGGIGYTF. The CDR3 coding sequence is TGTGCCAGCAGCTCCCTTTCGTCAGGGGGAATAGGCTACACCTTC. The V gene is TRBV7-9, the J gene TRBJ1-2; 7 bases align to TRBD1. Per the germline V gene, CDR1 is SEHNR and CDR2 is FQNEAQ (reference sequence). The CDR3 sequence is 15 residues long. Unmatched junction bases numbered 13, after V lost 4 bases and J lost 8 bases.

The CDR3 spells CASRTANTGELFF. CDR3 in DNA: TGCGCCAGCAGGACAGCTAACACCGGGGAGCTGTTTTTT. The chain uses TRBV5-1 and TRBJ2-2; D possibly corresponds to TRBD1 (5 bases). This CDR3 is 13 amino acids long. The germline CDR1 and CDR2 sequences are SGHRS and YFSETQ. Deletions cut 5 bases from V and 2 bases from J, with 7 bases between. Supplemented by reference TRBV5-1 and TRBJ2-2, the full variable domain reads KAGVTQTPRYLIKTRGQQVTLSCSPISGHRSVSWYQQTPGQGLQFLFEYFSETQRNKGNFPGRFSGRQFSNSRSEMNVSTLELGDSALYLCASRTANTGELFFGEGSRLTVL.